What follows is one TCR beta chain and its context. These data originate in a study of human T cells and chemical hapten exposure. Noted time point: pre-sensitization, week 0. Noted treatment: therapeutic diphenylcyclopropenone sensitization with weekly scalp DPC. Germline loops: CDR1 SGHRS, CDR2 YFSETQ. V gave up 5 bases and J gave up 8 bases, with 13 bases separating them. There are 12 residues in the CDR3. What the library attached to individual cDNA molecules were unique molecular identifiers. TCRdb redid the calling of the RACE reads with MiXCR, one entry per CDR3 protein. The data hold approximately 260,000 distinct CDR3 sequences, with around 7.7% observed a single time.

This sequence joins TRBV5-1 and TRBJ1-2; TRBD1 is a possible D gene (6 bases). The sample in question was whole blood, obtained in connection with sensitization to the hapten diphenylcyclopropenone (DPC). The clonotype comes from a man between 18 and 29 years old with alopecia areata. Some clones in this sample may be carry-over from other donors' samples. The CDR3 protein is CASRQDSQGYTF. DNA for the CDR3: TGCGCCAGCAGACAGGACAGCCAGGGCTACACCTTC.